A single sample gave rise to the 31 T cell receptor beta chains below, sequenced in a study of radiation and T cells in renal cell carcinoma. Time point denoted: blood 2 weeks post-SBRT. The treatment: 15 Gy SBRT to primary tumor, nephrectomy 4 weeks later. Repertoires were generated with immunoSEQ multiplex PCR, while TCRdb's copy carries only in-frame clones and drops some. The table includes roughly 130,000 clones, 88% detected once. The sample here was blood, taken from a patient whose treatment included radiotherapy and nephrectomy. The receptor set was obtained from a woman in her seventies with renal cell carcinoma.

This chain links TRBV29-1 with TRBJ2-7; D is ambiguous. This CDR3 spans 12 amino acids. Trimming left V 2 bases short and J 2 bases short, with 7 bases between. CDR1 and CDR2 (germline): SQVTM, ANQGSEA. The CDR3 here is CSVETLTYEQYF. The CDR3 DNA reads as TGCAGCGTTGAAACCTTAACCTACGAGCAGTACTTC.

The chain links TRBV10-3 to TRBJ2-3; D ambiguous. This CDR3 is 11 amino acids long. Germline V lookup: CDR1 ENHRY, CDR2 SYGVKD. V gave up 6 bases and J gave up 2 bases, with 3 bases separating them. The CDR3 DNA is TGTGCCATCAGGGCCACAGATACGCAGTATTTT. Translation: CAIRATDTQYF.

The chain is built from TRBV5-1 and TRBJ2-3; 11 bases agree with TRBD1. The length of the CDR3 is 15 residues. V shed 0 bases, J shed 4 bases, and the junction held 1 base outside the gene matches. Germline V gives CDR1 SGHRS, CDR2 YFSETQ. In DNA, the CDR3 is TGCGCCAGCAGCTTGGGGGGACAGGGGGCAGATACGCAGTATTTT. Translation gives CASSLGGQGADTQYF.

The chain is built from TRBV7-2 and TRBJ2-3; tentative D call: TRBD2 (6 bases). The V gene lost 5 bases and the J gene lost 2 bases, with 14 bases spanning the gap. Germline values: CDR1 SGHTA, CDR2 FQGNSA. This CDR3 has 15 residues. The CDR3 loop is CASSPRAGSTDTQYF. The CDR3 DNA follows: TGTGCCAGCAGCCCCCGGGCGGGGTCCACAGATACGCAGTATTTT.

The V and J genes are TRBV7-2 and TRBJ1-4, with 7 bases that match TRBD1. CDR1 and CDR2 from the germline V gene are SGHTA and FQGNSA. This CDR3 is built from 15 residues. The junction had 3 bases not matched to a gene; V was cut back by 5 bases and J by 0 bases. CDR3 in amino acids: CASSPQGATNEKLFF. The CDR3, as DNA: TGTGCCAGCAGCCCCCAGGGGGCAACTAATGAAAAACTGTTTTTT.

The chain couples TRBV25-1 to TRBJ2-6; D is unclear. The V gene's germline CDR1 is MGHDK and CDR2 SYGVNS. Trimming pared 5 bases from V and 2 bases from J, leaving 7 bases between. The CDR3 consists of 14 residues. The CDR3 sequence is CASSSQTGANVLTF. CDR3 in DNA: TGTGCCAGCAGTTCCCAGACTGGGGCCAACGTCCTGACTTTC.

This sequence joins TRBV4-2 and TRBJ1-6; weak D call: TRBD1 (5 bases). Germline V gene lookup returns CDR1 LGHNA and CDR2 YNFKEQ. The ends were cut back, 3 bases at V and 5 bases at J, with 8 bases in the middle. The CDR3 length is 14 residues. The CDR3 sequence is CASSQVGDNSPLHF. The CDR3 DNA sequence: TGTGCCAGCAGCCAGGTGGGGGATAATTCACCCCTCCACTTT.

The chain employs TRBV15 and TRBJ2-2; D call uncertain. V lost 0 bases and J 6 bases, leaving 5 bases between the germline ends. The CDR3 loop spans 13 amino acids. Germline V gene sequence: CDR1 LNHNV, CDR2 YYDKDF (reference sequence). Here the CDR3 reads CATSRDVSGELFF. The CDR3 bases are TGTGCCACCAGCAGAGATGTATCCGGGGAGCTGTTTTTT.

J is TRBJ2-1 and V is TRBV19; 14 bases agree with TRBD2. Per the germline V gene, CDR1 is LNHDA and CDR2 is SQIVND (reference sequence). The CDR3 spans 16 residues. V dropped 5 bases and J dropped 5; count of bases not matched to a gene: 5. The CDR3 region has the DNA TGTGCCAGTAGTCCCGGACTAGCGGGGGGCAACAATGAGCAGTTCTTC. It translates to CASSPGLAGGNNEQFF.

The chain has TRBV7-3 and TRBJ2-1; 12 nucleotides align to TRBD2. CDR3 size: 15 residues. Germline CDR1 reads SGHTA; CDR2 reads FQGTGA. The V and J ends lost 4 bases and 7 bases, in that order; junction bases with no gene match: 5. This chain's CDR3 is CASSSRLAGVNEQFF. The CDR3 DNA is TGTGCCAGCAGCTCCCGACTAGCGGGAGTTAATGAGCAGTTCTTC. Filled out from reference TRBV7-3 and TRBJ2-1, the complete variable domain reads GAGVSQTPSNKVTEKGKYVELRCDPISGHTALYWYRQSLGQGPEFLIYFQGTGAADDSGLPNDRFFAVRPEGSVSTLKIQRTERGDSAVYLCASSSRLAGVNEQFFGPGTRLTVL.

This clone showed up just a few times. J is TRBJ2-1 and V is TRBV28, with a possible D match to TRBD1 (5 bases). Trimming removed 4 bases at V and 8 bases at J, with 12 bases between. The CDR3 is made up of 13 amino acids. CDR1 MDHEN and CDR2 SYDVKM come from the germline V gene. DNA of the CDR3: TGTGCCAGCAGTTCACCCGCCAGGGATGAGCAGTTCTTC. This gives the protein CASSSPARDEQFF.

This chain uses TRBV5-1 with TRBJ1-5; D might be TRBD1 (5 bases). Germline-derived CDR1 and CDR2 are SGHRS and YFSETQ. With 2 bases removed from V and 8 bases from J, the gap between germline ends came to 14 bases. CDR3 length: 14 residues. Here the CDR3 DNA reads TGCGCCAGCAGCTTAGACAGCTCCAAAGAGCCCCAGCATTTT. Translating it yields CASSLDSSKEPQHF.

The rearrangement uses TRBV19 and TRBJ1-5; D is undetermined. This CDR3 spans 14 amino acids. Germline V gives CDR1 LNHDA, CDR2 SQIVND (reference sequence). The germline V and J ends were trimmed by 3 bases and 2 bases, with 8 bases remaining between them. The CDR3 region has the DNA TGTGCCAGTAGTATCATGAGTGGCAATCAGCCCCAGCATTTT. The encoded protein is CASSIMSGNQPQHF. Variable domain in full (rest from reference TRBV19 and TRBJ1-5): DGGITQSPKYLFRKEGQNVTLSCEQNLNHDAMYWYRQDPGQGLRLIYYSQIVNDFQKGDIAEGYSVSREKKESFPLTVTSAQKNPTAFYLCASSIMSGNQPQHFGDGTRLSIL.

This chain uses TRBV4-1 with TRBJ1-1, with D maybe TRBD1 (6 bases). The V end lost 4 bases, the J end lost 6 bases, and 15 bases lay between the germline ends. The CDR3 length is 14 residues. The germline gives CDR1 MGHRA, CDR2 YSYEKL. CDR3: CASSPVAGAAEAFF. The CDR3 bases are TGCGCCAGCAGCCCGGTTGCGGGGGCCGCTGAAGCTTTCTTT.

As regards this clone: Different DNA sequences within this sample yield the same CDR3. J is TRBJ1-1 and V is TRBV6-5, with D maybe TRBD1 (6 bases). This CDR3 spans 14 amino acids. V gave up 6 bases and J gave up 4 bases, with 15 bases separating them. Germline V CDR1 and CDR2: MNHEY, SVGAGI. The CDR3 reads CASSYRKGGTEAFF. The CDR3 DNA follows: TGTGCCAGCAGCTATAGAAAGGGGGGCACTGAAGCTTTCTTT.

This chain uses TRBV6-6 with TRBJ1-1, with D unclear. CDR1 and CDR2 from the germline V gene are MNHNY and SVGAGI (reference sequence). V dropped 6 bases and J dropped 1 base, with 9 bases sitting between them. The CDR3 is made up of 13 amino acids. The CDR3 spells CASRGDKNTEAFF. The CDR3 bases are TGTGCCAGCAGGGGCGACAAGAACACTGAAGCTTTCTTT.

This chain joins TRBV5-1 and TRBJ2-3; 7 nucleotides align to TRBD1. Germline V CDR1 and CDR2: SGHRS, YFSETQ. With V trimmed by 3 bases and J by 6 bases, 10 bases remained unmatched. The CDR3 has 15 residues. CDR3 nucleotides: TGCGCCAGCAGCTCCGGGACAGTAGTAACCGATACGCAGTATTTT. Translation: CASSSGTVVTDTQYF.

The genes are TRBV2 and TRBJ2-1; 8 bases are a match to TRBD2. Germline lookup yields CDR1 SNHLY and CDR2 FYNNEI. The CDR3 extends over 14 amino acids. Unmatched junction bases numbered 1, after V lost 2 bases and J lost 4 bases. The CDR3 DNA follows: TGTGCCAGCAGTGAATCGGGGGGGTACAATGAGCAGTTCTTC. Residues: CASSESGGYNEQFF. The whole variable domain, remainder taken from reference TRBV2 and TRBJ2-1, is EPEVTQTPSHQVTQMGQEVILRCVPISNHLYFYWYRQILGQKVEFLVSFYNNEISEKSEIFDDQFSVERPDGSNFTLKIRSTKLEDSAMYFCASSESGGYNEQFFGPGTRLTVL.

This chain connects TRBV5-1 to TRBJ2-7; D is possibly TRBD1 or TRBD2 (6 bases each). Germline CDR1 reads SGHRS; CDR2 reads YFSETQ. Trimming removed 3 bases at V and 6 bases at J, with 16 bases between. The CDR3 is made up of 14 amino acids. CDR3 region: CASSSSPGAAEQYF. Here the CDR3 DNA reads TGCGCCAGCAGCTCTTCCCCGGGGGCTGCCGAGCAGTACTTC.

V and J are TRBV19 and TRBJ1-1; possible D gene TRBD1, 5 bases. CDR3 length: 13 residues. The germline V and J ends were trimmed by 3 bases and 3 bases, with 8 bases remaining between them. The germline V gene has CDR1 LNHDA and CDR2 SQIVND (reference sequence). CDR3 protein: CASSMLGDTEAFF. DNA of the CDR3: TGTGCCAGTAGTATGTTGGGGGACACTGAAGCTTTCTTT.

The V gene is TRBV5-1, the J gene TRBJ2-1; 10 bases match TRBD2. Germline lookup yields CDR1 SGHRS and CDR2 YFSETQ. The CDR3 covers 13 residues. V gave up 3 bases and J gave up 9 bases; unmatched junction bases: 3. CDR3 DNA sequence: TGCGCCAGCAGCTGGACTAGCGGTTTTGAGCAGTTCTTC. It codes for CASSWTSGFEQFF.

V is TRBV19 and J is TRBJ1-5; D remains ambiguous. V dropped 5 bases and J dropped 5 bases, with 10 bases sitting between them. CDR1 is LNHDA, CDR2 SQIVND, per germline (reference sequence). This CDR3 comprises 13 residues. CDR3 nucleotide sequence: TGTGCCAGTAGTCGTCAGCGGGATCAGCCCCAGCATTTT. Its translation is CASSRQRDQPQHF.

The V gene is TRBV6-1, the J gene TRBJ1-3, with 9 nucleotides matching TRBD1. J was trimmed by 4 bases and V by 4 bases; bases with no gene match: 11. In germline, CDR1 is MNHNS, CDR2 SASEGT. This CDR3 spans 17 amino acids. DNA of the CDR3: TGTGCCAGCAGTGGGATGACCGGGACAGGGATGGGAAACACCATATATTTT. This encodes CASSGMTGTGMGNTIYF.

The chain recombines TRBV5-1 with TRBJ2-1; D unclear. CDR1 and CDR2 from the germline V gene are SGHRS and YFSETQ. Trimming pared 0 bases from V and 7 bases from J, leaving 8 bases between. The length of the CDR3 is 13 residues. Here the CDR3 reads CASSLGKDNEQFF. CDR3 coding DNA: TGCGCCAGCAGCTTGGGGAAGGATAATGAGCAGTTCTTC.

The CDR3 protein is CAWSVGSGRYNEQFF. DNA for the CDR3: TGTGCCTGGAGTGTAGGGTCAGGGAGGTACAATGAGCAGTTCTTC. V is TRBV30 and J is TRBJ2-1; D possibly corresponds to TRBD2 (6 bases). The CDR3 covers 15 residues. Trimming removed 0 bases at V and 4 bases at J, with 13 bases between. Germline V gives CDR1 GTSNPN, CDR2 SVGIG (reference sequence).

J is TRBJ2-7 and V is TRBV19; tentative D call: TRBD2 (5 bases). There are 12 residues in the CDR3. Trimming removed 9 bases at V and 3 bases at J, with 12 bases between. Germline loops: CDR1 LNHDA, CDR2 SQIVND (reference sequence). This CDR3 is CASRGQLYEQYF. The CDR3 DNA follows: TGTGCCAGCAGAGGGCAACTCTACGAGCAGTACTTC.

V usage is TRBV19 and J usage is TRBJ2-1; tentative D call: TRBD2 (5 bases). The CDR3 length is 15 residues. Germline CDR1 reads LNHDA; CDR2 reads SQIVND (reference sequence). Trimming left V 0 bases short and J 7 bases short, with 13 bases between. The CDR3 DNA follows: TGTGCCAGTAGTATAGAAAGGGAGAGGAGAAATGAGCAGTTCTTC. Amino acids: CASSIERERRNEQFF.

This clone was counted once. The sample holds other DNA sequences that translate to the same CDR3. The V call is TRBV11-3, the J call TRBJ1-1; D is possibly TRBD1 (6 bases). Trimming shortened V by 2 bases and J by 2 bases, and 9 bases separated the two germline ends. Per germline, CDR1 SGHNT and CDR2 YENEEA. The CDR3 contains 14 residues. CDR3 in DNA: TGTGCCAGCAGCTTAACGGGGGGCAACACTGAAGCTTTCTTT. This translates into CASSLTGGNTEAFF.

Written as DNA, the CDR3 is TGTGCCTGGAGTATTCAGCTCCCTCGGGGCTACGAGCAGTACTTC. Amino acids: CAWSIQLPRGYEQYF. This sequence joins TRBV30 and TRBJ2-7; TRBD2 might be the D (5 bases). The germline V gene encodes CDR1 GTSNPN and CDR2 SVGIG (reference sequence). There are 15 residues in the CDR3. V was cut by 2 bases and J by 3 bases, with 17 bases left in between.

A single count supports this clone. The chain employs TRBV4-2 and TRBJ1-3; maybe TRBD1 (5 bases). The germline gives CDR1 LGHNA, CDR2 YNFKEQ. V was trimmed by 4 bases and J by 4 bases, leaving 11 bases between them. The CDR3 covers 14 residues. The CDR3 loop is CASSPQGSGNTIYF. CDR3 DNA sequence: TGTGCCAGCAGCCCTCAGGGTTCCGGAAACACCATATATTTT.

This rearrangement joins TRBV2 to TRBJ2-7; D is uncertain. Germline CDR1 and CDR2: SNHLY and FYNNEI. CDR3 length: 12 amino acids. Trimming shortened V by 6 bases and J by 6 bases, and 12 bases separated the two germline ends. The CDR3 here is CASSLTLSEQYF. The DNA for the CDR3 is TGTGCCAGCAGCCTGACTTTGTCCGAGCAGTACTTC.